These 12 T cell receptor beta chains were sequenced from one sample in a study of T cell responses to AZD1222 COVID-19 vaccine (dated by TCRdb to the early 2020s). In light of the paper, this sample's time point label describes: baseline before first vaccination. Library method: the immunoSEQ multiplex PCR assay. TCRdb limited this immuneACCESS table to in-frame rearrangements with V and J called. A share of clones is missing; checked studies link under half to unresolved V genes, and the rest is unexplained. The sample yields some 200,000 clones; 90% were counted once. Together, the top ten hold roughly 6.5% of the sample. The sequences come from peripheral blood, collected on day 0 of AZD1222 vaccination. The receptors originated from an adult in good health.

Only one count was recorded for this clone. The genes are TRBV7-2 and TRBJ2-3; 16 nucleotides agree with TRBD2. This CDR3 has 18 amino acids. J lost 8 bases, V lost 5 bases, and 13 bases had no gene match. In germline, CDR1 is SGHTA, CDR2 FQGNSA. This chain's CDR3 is CASSTPGLAGGPTSTQYF. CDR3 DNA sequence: TGTGCCAGCAGCACCCCGGGACTAGCGGGAGGGCCTACCAGTACGCAGTATTTT.

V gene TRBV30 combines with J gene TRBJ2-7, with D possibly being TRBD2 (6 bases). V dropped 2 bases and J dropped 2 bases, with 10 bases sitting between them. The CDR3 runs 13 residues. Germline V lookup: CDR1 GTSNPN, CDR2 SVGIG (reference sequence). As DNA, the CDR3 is TGTGCCTGGAGTTTGGGGGGACCCTACGAGCAGTACTTC. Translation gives CAWSLGGPYEQYF.

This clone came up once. CDR3 sequence reads: CASSLSYEQYF. The CDR3 DNA reads as TGTGCCAGCAGCCTCTCCTACGAGCAGTACTTC. The chain is built from TRBV7-2 and TRBJ2-7; D gene uncertain. Germline V gene sequence: CDR1 SGHTA, CDR2 FQGNSA. CDR3 length equals 11 residues. Trimming shortened V by 5 bases and J by 0 bases, and 2 bases separated the two germline ends.

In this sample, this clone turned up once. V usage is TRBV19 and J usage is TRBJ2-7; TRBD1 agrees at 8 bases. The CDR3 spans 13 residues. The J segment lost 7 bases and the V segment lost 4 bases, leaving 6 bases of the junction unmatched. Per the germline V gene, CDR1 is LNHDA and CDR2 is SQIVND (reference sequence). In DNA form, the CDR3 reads TGTGCCAGTAGTAAGGACAGGGCCATGGAGCAGTACTTC. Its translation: CASSKDRAMEQYF.

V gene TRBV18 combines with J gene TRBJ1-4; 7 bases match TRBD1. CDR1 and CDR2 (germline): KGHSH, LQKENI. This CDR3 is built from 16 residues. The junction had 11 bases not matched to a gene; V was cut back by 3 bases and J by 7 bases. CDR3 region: CASSPQTGTDSEKLFF. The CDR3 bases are TGTGCCAGCTCACCGCAAACCGGGACAGATAGTGAAAAACTGTTTTTT.

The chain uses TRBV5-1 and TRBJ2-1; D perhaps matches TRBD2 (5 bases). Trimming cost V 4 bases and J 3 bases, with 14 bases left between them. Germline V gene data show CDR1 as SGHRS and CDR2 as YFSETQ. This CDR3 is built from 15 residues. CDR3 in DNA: TGCGCCAGCAGCCCGGACTCTGCCCACTACAATGAGCAGTTCTTC. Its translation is CASSPDSAHYNEQFF.

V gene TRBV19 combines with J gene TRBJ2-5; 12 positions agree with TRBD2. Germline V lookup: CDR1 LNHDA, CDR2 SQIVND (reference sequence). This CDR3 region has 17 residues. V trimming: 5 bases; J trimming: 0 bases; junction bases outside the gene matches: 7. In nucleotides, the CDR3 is TGTGCCAGTAGTCCCCTAGCGGGGGGGAACTACCAAGAGACCCAGTACTTC. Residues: CASSPLAGGNYQETQYF.

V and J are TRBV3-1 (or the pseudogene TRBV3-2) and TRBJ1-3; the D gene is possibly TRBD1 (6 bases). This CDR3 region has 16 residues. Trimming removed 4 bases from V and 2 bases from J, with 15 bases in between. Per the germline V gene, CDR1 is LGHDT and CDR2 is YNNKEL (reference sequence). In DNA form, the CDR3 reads TGTGCCAGCAGCCGTGGGGGGCCGGCGGCTGGAAACACCATATATTTT. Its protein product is CASSRGGPAAGNTIYF.

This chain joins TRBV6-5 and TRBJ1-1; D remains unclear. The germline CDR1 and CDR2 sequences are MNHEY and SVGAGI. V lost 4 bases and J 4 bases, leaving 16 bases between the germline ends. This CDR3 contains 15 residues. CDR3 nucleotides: TGTGCCAGCAGTTCCTACGGGCGAGTGGTCACTGAAGCTTTCTTT. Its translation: CASSSYGRVVTEAFF.

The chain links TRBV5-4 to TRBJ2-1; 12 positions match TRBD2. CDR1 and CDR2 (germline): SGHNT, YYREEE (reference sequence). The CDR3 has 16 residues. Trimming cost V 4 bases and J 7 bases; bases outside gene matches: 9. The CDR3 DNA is TGTGCCAGCAGCCGGTCTAGCGGGGGGGCCAATAATGAGCAGTTCTTC. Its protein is CASSRSSGGANNEQFF.

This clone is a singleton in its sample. CDR3 bases: TGTGCCAGCACCGACAGGGCCCAAAACACTGAAGCTTTCTTT. It translates to CASTDRAQNTEAFF. This chain joins TRBV28 and TRBJ1-1; 7 positions agree with TRBD1. The CDR3 has 14 residues. V lost 7 bases and J lost 2; bases outside the gene matches: 7. Germline-derived CDR1 and CDR2 are MDHEN and SYDVKM.

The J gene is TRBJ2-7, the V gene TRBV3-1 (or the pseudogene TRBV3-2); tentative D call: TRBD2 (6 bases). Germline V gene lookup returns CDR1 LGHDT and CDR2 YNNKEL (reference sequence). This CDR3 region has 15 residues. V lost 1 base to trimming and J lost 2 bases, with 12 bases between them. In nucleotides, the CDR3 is TGTGCCAGCAGCCAAGTCGCCCTAGCGACCTACGAGCAGTACTTC. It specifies CASSQVALATYEQYF.